This is a list of T cell receptor beta chains from one sample in a study of metastatic and nonmetastatic thyroid tumors. TCRdb re-clonotyped the PCR reads via MiXCR. This sample yields about 17,000 clones, of which roughly 17% are seen a single time; less than 20% belongs to the top ten. Sequencing input: blood. Receptors originate from a male donor with papillary thyroid cancer or a benign thyroid nodule (not recorded which). Some clones in this sample may be carry-over from other donors' samples. The CDR3 runs from the conserved cysteine through the conserved F or W. The D gene is left open where the match is weak.

CDR3 | D | J | V | length
CASSLASYNEQFF | . | TRBJ2-1 | TRBV6-1 | 13
CASSPRTYEQYF | . | TRBJ2-7 | TRBV18 | 12
CASISLAKDEQYF | . | TRBJ2-7 | TRBV28 | 13
CASTGAVEETQYF | . | TRBJ2-5 | TRBV6-1 | 13
CASSLDLMGEQYF | . | TRBJ2-7 | TRBV11-3 | 13
CASSLYLGGDNEQFF | . | TRBJ2-1 | TRBV7-3 | 15
CASSPRRPATNEKLFF | . | TRBJ1-4 | TRBV28 | 16
CSARPSGSSYEQYF | TRBD2 | TRBJ2-7 | TRBV20-1 | 14
CASSHLTSGLSGANVLTF | TRBD2 | TRBJ2-6 | TRBV4-2 | 18
CACGIGFPEQYF | . | TRBJ2-7 | TRBV30 | 12
CASSLSLGTDTQYF | . | TRBJ2-3 | TRBV5-1 | 14
CASSSTSFEQYF | . | TRBJ2-7 | TRBV12-3/TRBV12-4 | 12
CASTAMLQGASTDTQYF | . | TRBJ2-3 | TRBV7-8 | 17
CASSLDSLGQPQHF | . | TRBJ1-5 | TRBV28 | 14
CASSVRTGGDSPLHF | TRBD1 | TRBJ1-6 | TRBV6-4 | 15
CASSVDGGAGSTDTQYF | . | TRBJ2-3 | TRBV9 | 17
CASSLERESYEQYF | TRBD2 | TRBJ2-7 | TRBV7-2 | 14
CSARDLGRVAGAADTQYF | TRBD2 | TRBJ2-3 | TRBV20-1 | 18
CASERGSGNTIYF | . | TRBJ1-3 | TRBV30 | 13
CASSSDSNYGYTF | . | TRBJ1-2 | TRBV28 | 13
CASSWGSSTEAFF | . | TRBJ1-1 | TRBV27 | 13
CASSPTEGHNEQFF | . | TRBJ2-1 | TRBV7-2 | 14
CASSLSRWREGLDGELFF | TRBD2 | TRBJ2-2 | TRBV12-3/TRBV12-4 | 18
CSARPRTSGDSYEQYF | TRBD2 | TRBJ2-7 | TRBV20-1 | 16
CASSLTREQETQYF | . | TRBJ2-5 | TRBV7-2 | 14
CASSLAGEISKNIQYF | . | TRBJ2-4 | TRBV28 | 16
CAWSPPDRGSTEAFF | TRBD1 | TRBJ1-1 | TRBV30 | 15
CASRQRATYNEQFF | . | TRBJ2-1 | TRBV28 | 14
CASSSLSGTDVNQPQHF | . | TRBJ1-5 | TRBV28 | 17
CASSHSGTGLTEAFF | TRBD1 | TRBJ1-1 | TRBV4-1 | 15
CSGVAGLTDTQYF | TRBD2 | TRBJ2-3 | TRBV20-1 | 13
CATRDPGTGENSPLHF | TRBD1 | TRBJ1-6 | TRBV15 | 16
CASSVGQKGYEQYF | . | TRBJ2-7 | TRBV19 | 14
CASSLGLAGGRSTDTQYF | TRBD2 | TRBJ2-3 | TRBV7-2 | 18
CASMKAGITEAFF | . | TRBJ1-1 | TRBV27 | 13
CATSDGGGAEAFF | . | TRBJ1-1 | TRBV24-1 | 13
CASSYRQNSNQPQHF | . | TRBJ1-5 | TRBV6-6 | 15
CASSPGTGVGEQYF | TRBD1 | TRBJ2-7 | TRBV6-2/TRBV6-3 | 14
CSARDPIMGYQETQYF | . | TRBJ2-5 | TRBV20-1 | 16
CASSLGRGGRMNTEAFF | . | TRBJ1-1 | TRBV7-2 | 17
CASSEFHEQYF | . | TRBJ2-7 | TRBV2 | 11
CASLRAGGKNEQFF | TRBD1 | TRBJ2-1 | TRBV13 | 14
CAISETRRETQYF | . | TRBJ2-5 | TRBV10-3 | 13
CSAWGLAGVLDTQYF | TRBD2 | TRBJ2-3 | TRBV20-1 | 15
CASSIVRGNEQFF | . | TRBJ2-1 | TRBV19 | 13
CSARDPTGDTEAFF | . | TRBJ1-1 | TRBV20-1 | 14
CASAGAYEQYF | . | TRBJ2-7 | TRBV6-1 | 11
CASSLQQETQYF | . | TRBJ2-5 | TRBV7-9 | 12
CASSLDRPEDTQYF | TRBD1 | TRBJ2-3 | TRBV28 | 14
CASSPTLGGYTF | . | TRBJ1-2 | TRBV27 | 12
CASSPGTSGSEYTQYF | TRBD2 | TRBJ2-3 | TRBV6-1 | 16
CSVGGGGGSYNEQFF | . | TRBJ2-1 | TRBV29-1 | 15